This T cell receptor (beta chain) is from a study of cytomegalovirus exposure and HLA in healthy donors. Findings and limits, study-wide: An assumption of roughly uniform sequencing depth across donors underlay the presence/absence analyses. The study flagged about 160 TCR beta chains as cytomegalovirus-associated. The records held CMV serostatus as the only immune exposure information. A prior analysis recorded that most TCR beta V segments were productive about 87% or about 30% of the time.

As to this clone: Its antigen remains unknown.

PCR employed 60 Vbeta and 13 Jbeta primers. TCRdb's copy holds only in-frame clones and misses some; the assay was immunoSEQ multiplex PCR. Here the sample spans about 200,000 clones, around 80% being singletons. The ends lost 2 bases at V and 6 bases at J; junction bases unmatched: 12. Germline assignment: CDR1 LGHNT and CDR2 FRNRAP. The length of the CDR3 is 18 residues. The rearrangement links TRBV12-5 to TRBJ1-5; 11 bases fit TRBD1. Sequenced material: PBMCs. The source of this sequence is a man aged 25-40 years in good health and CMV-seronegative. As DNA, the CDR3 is TGTGCTAGTGGTTTGACGGGACAGGGGGATGAGCCTCGTCAGCCCCAGCATTTT. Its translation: CASGLTGQGDEPRQPQHF.